A single T cell receptor (beta chain) is shown here with its context. This sample is part of a study of blood T cell repertoires in COVID-19. Looking at the study overall: Spain, Italy and the United States supplied samples that represented acute and convalescent COVID-19. T cells, B-cell-depleted T cells, or PBMCs provided the cDNA or gDNA that served as material.

Germline V gene sequence: CDR1 MGHRA, CDR2 YSYEKL. V was shortened by 0 bases and J by 3 bases, with 12 bases between the two germline ends. CDR3 length: 16 amino acids. The method was immunoSEQ multiplex PCR; TCRdb's version includes in-frame clones alone and lacks a portion of them. In the table there are about 410,000 clones, about nine tenths of which are singletons. This TCR came from a woman between 25 and 40 years old with active or convalescent COVID-19. The V and J genes are TRBV4-1 and TRBJ1-5; a possible D gene is TRBD1 (6 bases). Sequencing was done on a sample of peripheral blood. Here the CDR3 reads CASSQDQGQNNQPQHF. In nucleotides, the CDR3 is TGCGCCAGCAGCCAAGATCAAGGACAGAACAATCAGCCCCAGCATTTT.